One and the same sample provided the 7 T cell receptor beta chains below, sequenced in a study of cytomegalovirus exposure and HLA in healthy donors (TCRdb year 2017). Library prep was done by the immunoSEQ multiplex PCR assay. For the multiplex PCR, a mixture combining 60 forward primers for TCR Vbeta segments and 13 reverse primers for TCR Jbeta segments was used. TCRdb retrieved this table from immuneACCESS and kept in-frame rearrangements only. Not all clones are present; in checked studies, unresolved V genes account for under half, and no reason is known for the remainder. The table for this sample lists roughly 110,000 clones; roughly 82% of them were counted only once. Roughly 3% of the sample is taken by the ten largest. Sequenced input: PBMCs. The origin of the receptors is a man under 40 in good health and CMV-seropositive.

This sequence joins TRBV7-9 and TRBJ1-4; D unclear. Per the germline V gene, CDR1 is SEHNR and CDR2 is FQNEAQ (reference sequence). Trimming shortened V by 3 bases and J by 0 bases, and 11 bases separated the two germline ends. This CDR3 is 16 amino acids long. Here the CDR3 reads CASSFGEPATNEKLFF. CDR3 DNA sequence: TGTGCCAGCAGCTTCGGGGAACCCGCAACTAATGAAAAACTGTTTTTT.

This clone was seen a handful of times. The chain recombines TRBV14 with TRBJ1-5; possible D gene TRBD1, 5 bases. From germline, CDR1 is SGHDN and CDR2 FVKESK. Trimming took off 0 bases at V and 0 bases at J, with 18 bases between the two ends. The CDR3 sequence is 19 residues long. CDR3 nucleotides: TGTGCCAGCAGCCAAGATTCAAGCGGGGACCGATATAGCAATCAGCCCCAGCATTTT. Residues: CASSQDSSGDRYSNQPQHF. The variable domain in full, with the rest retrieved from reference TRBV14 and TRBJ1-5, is EAGVTQFPSHSVIEKGQTVTLRCDPISGHDNLYWYRRVMGKEIKFLLHFVKESKQDESGMPNNRFLAERTGGTYSTLKVQPAELEDSGVYFCASSQDSSGDRYSNQPQHFGDGTRLSIL.

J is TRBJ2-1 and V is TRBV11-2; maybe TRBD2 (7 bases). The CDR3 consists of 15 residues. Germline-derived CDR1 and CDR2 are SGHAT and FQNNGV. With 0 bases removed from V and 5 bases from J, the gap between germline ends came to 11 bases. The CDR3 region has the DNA TGTGCCAGCAGCTTAGATCGGGGGGCACACAATGAGCAGTTCTTC. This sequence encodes CASSLDRGAHNEQFF.

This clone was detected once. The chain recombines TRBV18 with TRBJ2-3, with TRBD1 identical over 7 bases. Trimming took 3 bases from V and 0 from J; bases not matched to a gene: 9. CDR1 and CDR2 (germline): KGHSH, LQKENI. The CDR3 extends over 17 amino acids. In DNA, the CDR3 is TGTGCCAGCTCACCCAGGGGGTGGGTCTCTAGCACAGATACGCAGTATTTT. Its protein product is CASSPRGWVSSTDTQYF.

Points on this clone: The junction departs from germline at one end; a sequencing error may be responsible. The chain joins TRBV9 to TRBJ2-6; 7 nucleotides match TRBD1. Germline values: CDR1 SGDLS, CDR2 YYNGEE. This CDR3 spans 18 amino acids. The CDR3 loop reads CASSPRDSLFSGANGLTF. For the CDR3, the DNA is TGTGCCAGCAGCCCCCGGGACAGTCTCTTCTCTGGGGCCAACGGCCTGACTTTC.

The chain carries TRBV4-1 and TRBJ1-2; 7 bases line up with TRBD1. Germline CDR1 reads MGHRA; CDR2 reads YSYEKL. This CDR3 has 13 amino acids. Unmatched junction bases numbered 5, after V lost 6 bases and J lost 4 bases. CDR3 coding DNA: TGCGCCAGCAGAGGGACAGATAGCTATGGCTACACCTTC. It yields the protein CASRGTDSYGYTF.

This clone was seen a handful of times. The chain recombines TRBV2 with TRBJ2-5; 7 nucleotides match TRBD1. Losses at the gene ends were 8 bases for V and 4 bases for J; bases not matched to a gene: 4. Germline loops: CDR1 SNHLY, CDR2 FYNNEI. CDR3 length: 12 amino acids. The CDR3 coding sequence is TGTGCCAGCGGGAAGGGGGCAGAGACCCAGTACTTC. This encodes CASGKGAETQYF.